Listed below are T cell receptor beta chains from one sample, sequenced in a study of blood T cell repertoires in COVID-19. Profiled with immunoSEQ multiplex PCR; TCRdb holds only in-frame clones, not every one. The sample holds approximately 34,000 clones, roughly 92% seen once. Sequenced sample: peripheral blood. These receptors came from a man aged 55 to 69 with acute or convalescent COVID-19. Both conserved end residues are part of each CDR3. D genes are given only for firm matches. Only some rows state a clone size, as once, few, many or a class for expanded clones.

d_call	v_call	j_call	clone_size	cdr3_aa	cdr3_nt
TRBD1	TRBV3-1/TRBV3-2	TRBJ1-6	-	CASSHGLTGGVSPLHF	TGTGCCAGCAGCCACGGTCTTACAGGGGGCGTTTCACCCCTCCACTTT
-	TRBV4-3	TRBJ2-7	-	CASSQQGLSSYEQYF	TGCGCCAGCAGCCAACAGGGGTTGAGCTCCTACGAGCAGTACTTC
TRBD2	TRBV30	TRBJ2-1	-	CAWSVGLAGVDEQFF	TGTGCCTGGAGTGTCGGACTAGCGGGAGTAGATGAGCAGTTCTTC
-	TRBV7-6	TRBJ1-4	-	CASSVTDQGGAELFF	TGTGCCAGCAGCGTCACTGACCAAGGGGGGGCAGAACTGTTTTTT
-	TRBV11-2	TRBJ1-3	-	CASSSMTSESGNTIYF	TGTGCCAGCAGCTCTATGACATCGGAATCTGGAAACACCATATATTTT
-	TRBV21-1	TRBJ2-5	-	CASSKYFKQAYQETQYF	TGTGCCAGCAGCAAATATTTCAAACAGGCGTACCAAGAGACCCAGTACTTC
-	TRBV7-8	TRBJ2-7	-	CASSLASARDYEQYF	TGTGCCAGCAGCTTAGCAAGTGCCAGGGACTACGAGCAGTACTTC
-	TRBV6-5	TRBJ1-5	-	CASSLKYTGNQPQHF	TGTGCCAGCAGCCTTAAGTACACAGGGAATCAGCCCCAGCATTTT
-	TRBV7-9	TRBJ1-1	-	CASSLVGSRKAFF	TGTGCCAGCAGCTTAGTGGGGAGCCGCAAAGCTTTCTTT
-	TRBV19	TRBJ1-2	once	CASSIGTPTYGYTF	TGTGCCAGTAGTATAGGGACACCTACCTATGGCTACACCTTC
TRBD1	TRBV19	TRBJ2-5	-	CASSEQGAETQYF	TGTGCCAGTAGCGAACAGGGGGCCGAGACCCAGTACTTC
-	TRBV6-4	TRBJ1-1	-	CASSREGSTEAFF	TGTGCCAGCAGTCGGGAGGGAAGCACTGAAGCTTTCTTT
TRBD1	TRBV5-6	TRBJ2-3	-	CASSFLTGSTDTQYF	TGTGCCAGCAGCTTTTTGACAGGGAGCACAGATACGCAGTATTTT
-	TRBV5-1	TRBJ1-2	-	CASGFWEGGYTF	TGCGCCAGCGGCTTCTGGGAGGGAGGCTACACCTTC
-	TRBV7-8	TRBJ1-1	-	CASSSEIRQMNTEAFF	TGTGCCAGCAGCTCAGAAATCCGACAGATGAACACTGAAGCTTTCTTT
-	TRBV6-6	TRBJ2-2	-	CASSLRGTGELFF	TGTGCCAGCAGTCTACGAGGCACCGGGGAGCTGTTTTTT
-	TRBV7-9	TRBJ1-2	few	CASSLPLLDTGYTF	TGTGCCAGCAGCTTACCTCTTCTTGATACAGGCTACACCTTC
TRBD1	TRBV6-5	TRBJ1-5	-	CASSPDRTNQPQHF	TGTGCCAGCAGCCCGGACAGGACGAATCAGCCCCAGCATTTT
TRBD1	TRBV19	TRBJ1-3	-	CASSIAQGTAGNTIYF	TGTGCCAGTAGTATAGCACAGGGGACGGCTGGAAACACCATATATTTT
-	TRBV4-2	TRBJ2-5	-	CASSRAGETQYF	TGTGCCAGCAGCCGGGCTGGGGAGACCCAGTACTTC
-	TRBV5-1	TRBJ2-2	-	CASSLFAEITTGELFF	TGCGCCAGCAGCTTGTTTGCGGAAATAACTACCGGGGAGCTGTTTTTT
-	TRBV11-3	TRBJ1-2	-	CASTLDGGGGYTF	TGTGCCAGCACCTTGGATGGCGGAGGAGGCTACACCTTC
-	TRBV7-2	TRBJ2-3	-	CASSLGLATTDTQYF	TGTGCCAGCAGCTTAGGCCTAGCGACGACAGATACGCAGTATTTT
TRBD2	TRBV30	TRBJ2-1	-	CAWSVATSENEQFF	TGTGCCTGGAGTGTAGCCACTAGCGAGAATGAGCAGTTCTTC
-	TRBV11-2	TRBJ2-7	-	CASSLGLGAPYEQYF	TGTGCCAGCAGCTTAGGCCTGGGGGCGCCTTACGAGCAGTACTTC
-	TRBV18	TRBJ1-5	-	CASSPDRINQPQHF	TGTGCCAGCTCACCCGACAGAATTAATCAGCCCCAGCATTTT
TRBD1	TRBV10-3	TRBJ2-7	once	CATQGQGYEQYF	TGTGCCACCCAGGGACAGGGGTACGAGCAGTACTTC